This T cell receptor (beta chain) was sequenced for a study of memory CD4+ T cells and cytomegalovirus serostatus. Study context: Donors were healthy Belgian adults, about ten CMV seropositive and 20 to 25 seronegative.

In the study's own analysis: After removing out-of-frame reads, around 2.2 million distinct TCRbeta sequences remained. Generated by immunoSEQ multiplex PCR, the TCRdb table keeps only in-frame clones and is missing some. V and J calls and clone size are those listed in that table; D and trimming were worked out from the DNA. This sample carries roughly 84,000 clones, less than 90% of them seen once, and the ten largest clones take nearly 0.8%. Single viable CD3+CD4+CD8-CD45RO+ cells were sorted as the memory CD4+ T cells. CD4+ T cells were isolated by positive magnetic selection. This CDR3 region has 17 residues. V lost 0 bases and J lost 4, with 17 bases in between. CDR1 SGHNT and CDR2 YYREEE come from the germline V gene (reference sequence).

This sequence originates from an adult in good health and CMV-seronegative. Specimen: memory CD4+ T cells from blood. The rearrangement uses TRBV5-4 and TRBJ1-3; D gene unclear. CDR3 in amino acids: CASSLVGSSRRGNTIYF. The CDR3, as DNA: TGTGCCAGCAGCTTGGTAGGGAGCTCACGTAGAGGAAACACCATATATTTT.